Listed here are 13 T cell receptor beta chains from one sample, sequenced in a study of T cell changes during pregnancy in multiple sclerosis (dated by TCRdb to about 2019). Libraries were constructed by the immunoSEQ multiplex PCR assay. The source is immuneACCESS, and TCRdb retained only in-frame sequences with V and J called. Part of the clones is not carried over; for the studies checked, unresolved V genes explain less than half of this, and the remainder is unexplained. This sample comprises 75,000 to 95,000 clones, 85% to 95% of them detected only once. Roughly 1.9% of the sample belongs to the ten largest clones. Specimen: peripheral blood, collected in the first trimester of pregnancy. These receptor sequences come from a female donor in good health, enrolled as a control in a pregnancy study.

The J gene is TRBJ1-1, the V gene TRBV18; maybe TRBD1 (5 bases). This CDR3 is 13 amino acids long. V shed 8 bases and J shed 0 bases, with 10 bases lying between them. Germline lookup yields CDR1 KGHSH and CDR2 LQKENI. Here the CDR3 DNA reads TGTGCCAGCGGGGCAGGCATGAACACTGAAGCTTTCTTT. Its translation: CASGAGMNTEAFF.

CDR3 nucleotide sequence: TGTGCCAGCAGCTTAGTACCCGGACAGGGTGACTATGGCTACACCTTC. The encoded protein is CASSLVPGQGDYGYTF. This chain uses TRBV13 with TRBJ1-2; the match to TRBD1 covers 8 bases. With 1 base clipped from V and 3 bases from J, the junction kept 7 bases outside the gene matches. The length of the CDR3 is 16 residues. The germline V gene has CDR1 PRHDT and CDR2 FYEKMQ (reference sequence).

The chain recombines TRBV7-9 with TRBJ2-5; possible D gene TRBD1, 7 bases. V was pared by 5 bases and J by 2 bases, with 12 bases between. The V gene's germline CDR1 is SEHNR and CDR2 FQNEAQ (reference sequence). This CDR3 comprises 14 residues. The CDR3 DNA follows: TGTGCCAGCAGCCAGGGGGGAAGGCAAGAGACCCAGTACTTC. It is translated as CASSQGGRQETQYF.

The gene calls are TRBV7-9 and TRBJ1-5; D not certain. From germline, CDR1 is SEHNR and CDR2 FQNEAQ (reference sequence). CDR3 length: 14 residues. The V end was cut by 5 bases, the J end by 4 bases, with 12 bases between. This chain's CDR3 is CASSPSGGNQPQHF. The CDR3 nucleotides are TGTGCCAGCAGCCCATCAGGTGGTAATCAGCCCCAGCATTTT.

The chain has TRBV7-2 and TRBJ2-5, with D possibly TRBD1 on 5 matching bases. The CDR3 extends over 12 amino acids. Germline lookup yields CDR1 SGHTA and CDR2 FQGNSA. Between the trimmed V and J ends, which lost 8 bases and 1 base, there was a span of 8 bases. CDR3 DNA: TGTGCCAGCCGACAGTTCCAAGAGACCCAGTACTTC. Translated: CASRQFQETQYF.

The gene calls are TRBV11-1 and TRBJ2-1; 12 nucleotides line up with TRBD2. The V gene end was trimmed by 5 bases and the J gene end by 2 bases; junction bases not matched to a gene: 1. The CDR3 has 15 residues. Looked up from germline, CDR1 is SGHAT and CDR2 is FQDESV (reference sequence). CDR3 in DNA: TGTGCCAGCAGCCGACTAGCGGGGGCCTACAATGAGCAGTTCTTC. Protein product: CASSRLAGAYNEQFF.

V is TRBV14 and J is TRBJ1-6; 7 nucleotides agree with TRBD1. Germline V gene data show CDR1 as SGHDN and CDR2 as FVKESK. V lost 2 bases to trimming and J lost 0 bases; unmatched junction nucleotides: 4. This CDR3 has 17 amino acids. This chain's CDR3 is CASSQQTGRSYNSPLHF. CDR3 in DNA: TGTGCCAGCAGCCAACAGACAGGGCGCTCCTATAATTCACCCCTCCACTTT.

V usage is TRBV2 and J usage is TRBJ1-2; 8 positions match TRBD1. There are 16 residues in the CDR3. Germline assignment: CDR1 SNHLY and CDR2 FYNNEI. J was trimmed by 2 bases and V by 11 bases; bases with no gene match: 16. CDR3 DNA sequence: TGTGCCTCTCGAACAGGGGGGGGACTGGGGAACTATGGCTACACCTTC. It is translated as CASRTGGGLGNYGYTF.

V usage is TRBV5-5 and J usage is TRBJ2-7; weak D call: TRBD1 (5 bases). The CDR3 covers 15 residues. Germline V gene data show CDR1 as SGHKS and CDR2 as YYEKEE (reference sequence). Trimming stripped 0 bases from V and 2 bases from J, with 12 bases between. CDR3 nucleotides: TGTGCCAGCAGCTTGGGACAGCTCATACCCTACGAGCAGTACTTC. This gives the protein CASSLGQLIPYEQYF. Using reference TRBV5-5 and TRBJ2-7 for the parts outside the CDR3, the full variable domain is DAGVTQSPTHLIKTRGQQVTLRCSPISGHKSVSWYQQVLGQGPQFIFQYYEKEERGRGNFPDRFSARQFPNYSSELNVNALLLGDSALYLCASSLGQLIPYEQYFGPGTRLTVT.

The CDR3 DNA reads as TGTGCCACCGAGCGGGGGGGTGGGTACAATGAGCAGTTCTTC. Its translation is CATERGGGYNEQFF. The chain carries TRBV10-3 and TRBJ2-1, with 10 bases identical to TRBD2. The V gene's germline CDR1 is ENHRY and CDR2 SYGVKD. Trimming at V came to 10 bases and at J to 4 bases, leaving 7 bases not matched to a gene. The CDR3 is made up of 14 amino acids.

This clone was counted a single time. This chain connects TRBV7-3 to TRBJ2-1; 9 positions agree with TRBD2. V shed 6 bases and J 4 bases; nucleotides not matched to a gene: 13. This CDR3 spans 17 amino acids. Per the germline V gene, CDR1 is SGHTA and CDR2 is FQGTGA. The CDR3 sequence: CASSHSSGAWGYNEQFF. In DNA form, the CDR3 reads TGTGCCAGCAGTCATTCTAGCGGGGCCTGGGGATACAATGAGCAGTTCTTC.

The rearrangement links TRBV6-5 to TRBJ1-1; possibly TRBD1 for D (5 bases). The germline V gene has CDR1 MNHEY and CDR2 SVGAGI. The CDR3 extends over 12 amino acids. Between the trimmed V and J ends, which lost 5 bases and 7 bases, there was a span of 11 bases. This CDR3 is CASSHQGNEAFF. The CDR3 region has the DNA TGTGCCAGCAGTCACCAGGGTAATGAAGCTTTCTTT.

This clone appeared once. CDR3 in DNA: TGTGCCAGCAAAATACAGGGGGATGAACAGCCCCAGCATTTT. Amino acid sequence: CASKIQGDEQPQHF. The genes are TRBV6-1 and TRBJ1-5; 8 bases line up with TRBD1. CDR3 size: 14 residues. The V segment lost 7 bases and the J segment 7 bases; nucleotides outside the gene matches: 9. CDR1 and CDR2 from the germline V gene are MNHNS and SASEGT.